The clone carrying this T cell receptor beta chain was picked up a small number of times. The CDR3 is made up of 12 amino acids. CDR1 and CDR2 (germline): MNHEY, SVGAGI. V gave up 7 bases and J gave up 5 bases, with 11 bases separating them. The time point here: blood at routine non-recurrence follow-up after resection. Extraction of whole RNA from tumor, nontumor lung or frozen PBMC preceded unsorted sequencing. TCRdb re-derived calls from the 5' RACE reads in MiXCR, one entry per CDR3 protein. This sample has roughly 46,000 distinct CDR3 sequences, with about 11% found just once. This record belongs to a study of spatial heterogeneity in lung cancer. Study at large: Raw sequencing reads included, on average, more than nine appearances of each unique TCR and UMI combination.

The source was PBMCs, collected at follow-up. This rearrangement joins TRBV6-5 to TRBJ1-1; D call uncertain. This clonotype was sampled from a male donor with early-stage non-small cell lung cancer. CDR3 in amino acids: CASNSPGTEAFF. The CDR3, as DNA: TGTGCCAGCAACTCCCCCGGAACTGAAGCTTTCTTT.